The 11 T cell receptor beta chains given below trace back to one sample, sequenced in a study of blood T cell repertoires in COVID-19. Profiling relied on immunoSEQ multiplex PCR, and the TCRdb table lists in-frame clones only, not all of them. The sample holds about 230,000 clones, around 83% seen once. Sequences were obtained from peripheral blood. These receptors originate from a middle-aged man who had recovered from COVID-19.

The rearrangement joins TRBV5-1 to TRBJ2-5; D unclear. Germline V CDR1 and CDR2: SGHRS, YFSETQ. V gave up 4 bases and J gave up 2 bases, with 12 bases separating them. The CDR3 is 14 residues long. The CDR3 bases are TGCGCCAGCAGCGGCATAGGAGTACAAGAGACCCAGTACTTC. Its protein product is CASSGIGVQETQYF.

The J gene is TRBJ2-5, the V gene TRBV7-2; D is perhaps TRBD1 (6 bases). The CDR3 loop spans 13 amino acids. CDR1 is SGHTA and CDR2 is FQGNSA in the germline V gene. The ends were cut back, 3 bases at V and 5 bases at J, with 10 bases in the middle. The CDR3 DNA follows: TGTGCCAGCAGCTTTGACAGGTTTGAGACCCAGTACTTC. Amino acids: CASSFDRFETQYF.

This clone occurred once. The V call is TRBV27, the J call TRBJ1-2; 9 bases agree with TRBD1. In germline, CDR1 is MNHEY, CDR2 SMNVEV (reference sequence). V was pared by 3 bases and J by 2 bases, with 4 bases of the junction left unmatched. This CDR3 region has 15 residues. The CDR3 sequence is CASSFLDRGNYGYTF. The CDR3, as DNA: TGTGCCAGCAGTTTCTTGGACAGGGGCAACTATGGCTACACCTTC.

V usage is TRBV5-1 and J usage is TRBJ2-2, with D hard to call. This CDR3 comprises 14 residues. V lost 1 base and J lost 1, with 5 bases in between. In germline, CDR1 is SGHRS, CDR2 YFSETQ. In nucleotides, the CDR3 is TGCGCCAGCAGCTTGTCCCTGAACACCGGGGAGCTGTTTTTT. Translation: CASSLSLNTGELFF.

The V call is TRBV7-2, the J call TRBJ2-7; D is undetermined. The CDR3 sequence is 15 residues long. V was cut by 4 bases and J by 0 bases, with 13 bases left in between. Germline V gene sequence: CDR1 SGHTA, CDR2 FQGNSA. The CDR3 DNA is TGTGCCAGCAGCTCTGCCCCCGGTGGCTCCTACGAGCAGTACTTC. As protein: CASSSAPGGSYEQYF.

This chain links TRBV11-3 with TRBJ1-2; the match to TRBD1 covers 9 bases. The CDR3 totals 14 residues. V lost 4 bases and J lost 5; bases outside the gene matches: 5. CDR1 is SGHNT and CDR2 is YENEEA in the germline V gene. The CDR3 bases are TGTGCCAGCAGCTCGGACAGGGGATTGTATGGCTACACCTTC. Protein: CASSSDRGLYGYTF.

The CDR3 here is CASSPTGTVYEQYF. The CDR3 DNA reads as TGTGCCAGCTCACCAACCGGGACAGTATACGAGCAGTACTTC. The V gene is TRBV18, the J gene TRBJ2-7, with 7 nucleotides matching TRBD1. V dropped 2 bases and J dropped 4; count of bases not matched to a gene: 5. CDR1 is KGHSH, CDR2 LQKENI, per germline. There are 14 residues in the CDR3. The whole variable domain, remainder taken from reference TRBV18 and TRBJ2-7, is NAGVMQNPRHLVRRRGQEARLRCSPMKGHSHVYWYRQLPEEGLKFMVYLQKENIIDESGMPKERFSAEFPKEGPSILRIQQVVRGDSAAYFCASSPTGTVYEQYFGPGTRLTVT.

The chain uses TRBV5-1 and TRBJ1-5; the D gene is possibly TRBD1 (5 bases). The V end was cut by 3 bases, the J end by 6 bases, with 13 bases between. CDR3 length: 14 amino acids. Germline V gene data show CDR1 as SGHRS and CDR2 as YFSETQ. The CDR3 region is CASSSGGVGQPQHF. The CDR3 region has the DNA TGCGCCAGCAGCTCGGGGGGGGTCGGTCAGCCCCAGCATTTT. Full variable domain (missing parts from reference TRBV5-1 and TRBJ1-5): KAGVTQTPRYLIKTRGQQVTLSCSPISGHRSVSWYQQTPGQGLQFLFEYFSETQRNKGNFPGRFSGRQFSNSRSEMNVSTLELGDSALYLCASSSGGVGQPQHFGDGTRLSIL.

The chain is built from TRBV5-5 and TRBJ2-2, with D possibly being TRBD2 (5 bases). Germline V gene sequence: CDR1 SGHKS, CDR2 YYEKEE (reference sequence). The CDR3 consists of 13 residues. The V end lost 2 bases, the J end lost 8 bases, and 10 bases lay between the germline ends. This chain's CDR3 is CASSLYGEGELFF. Written as DNA, the CDR3 is TGTGCCAGCAGCTTATACGGGGAGGGGGAGCTGTTTTTT.

This clone was observed a single time. The V gene is TRBV4-3, the J gene TRBJ1-5, with D possibly TRBD1 on 5 matching bases. CDR1 LGHNA and CDR2 YSLEER come from the germline V gene. The CDR3 loop spans 15 amino acids. Trimming took off 0 bases at V and 3 bases at J, with 9 bases between the two ends. The CDR3 coding sequence is TGCGCCAGCAGCCAAGATTGGGGCTACAATCAGCCCCAGCATTTT. Translating it yields CASSQDWGYNQPQHF.

The chain joins TRBV15 to TRBJ1-2; D is possibly TRBD1 (5 bases). V lost 3 bases and J lost 6, with 14 bases in between. This CDR3 has 14 amino acids. The germline V gene has CDR1 LNHNV and CDR2 YYDKDF (reference sequence). CDR3: CATSRDTGTNGYTF. CDR3 sequence (DNA): TGTGCCACCAGCAGGGACACAGGAACGAATGGCTACACCTTC.